This T cell receptor beta chain appears in the sequencing data of a study of CD8 T cells in Susac syndrome. Reverse transcription of roughly 0.45 to 1 ug RNA was carried out with random hexamers. An immunoSEQ multiplex PCR generated amplified TCR beta CDR3 products spanning 54 Vbeta and 13 Jbeta. A single record per CDR3 protein comes from TCRdb applying MiXCR to the immunoSEQ multiplex PCR reads. This table holds roughly 80,000 distinct CDR3 sequences, roughly 90% found once. This clonotype was sampled from a human donor with multiple sclerosis. The sequenced material came from CD8+ T cells from PBMCs.

The CDR3 sequence is CASSSSGTTGTYEQYF. DNA of the CDR3: TGTGCCAGCAGCTCCTCCGGGACTACGGGCACCTACGAGCAGTACTTC. This chain connects TRBV11-2 to TRBJ2-7, with 7 bases identical to TRBD2. The CDR3 contains 16 residues. Germline trimming cut 4 bases from V and 2 bases from J; bases unmatched to any gene: 11. The germline CDR1 and CDR2 sequences are SGHAT and FQNNGV.